This T cell receptor beta chain was identified during a study of CD8+CD57+ T cells in acquired aplastic anemia. Study conclusions and caveats: When set against total CD4+ and CD8+ pools, CD8+CD57+ cells in patients had lower diversity. Between patients and controls, CD8+ Simpson's diversity did not vary significantly.

Flow cytometry had shown expanded CD8+CD57+ cells in the patients chosen for sequencing. Severe acquired aplastic anemia affected all patients. Blood samples were obtained from patients who had received no prior therapy. Using genomic DNA as the template, TCR beta VDJ and CDR3 profiling was carried out. One entry per CDR3 protein, called by TCRdb with MiXCR from the reads. The sample records around 21,000 distinct CDR3 sequences, approximately 39% being singletons. CDR1 and CDR2 from the germline V gene are DFQATT and SNEGSKA (reference sequence). CDR3 length: 13 amino acids. V was shortened by 3 bases and J by 0 bases, with 9 bases between the two germline ends. Comments on this clonotype: Its specificity is unknown.

Sequencing was carried out using CD8+CD57+ T cells sorted from PBMCs. Described subset: bead-enriched CD8+CD57+ effector memory T cells from SAA patients. The sequence derives from a human donor with aplastic anemia. This chain links TRBV20-1 with TRBJ2-7, with a tentative D call TRBD2 (5 bases). In nucleotides, the CDR3 is TGCAGTGCTAGCGCCGGGAACTCCTACGAGCAGTACTTC. It yields the protein CSASAGNSYEQYF.